These T cell receptor beta chains were read from a single sample in a study of metastatic and nonmetastatic thyroid tumors. TCRdb reprocessed the PCR reads using MiXCR. The data hold more than 90,000 clones, with over 9.5% observed a single time. Sequenced material: blood. The receptors were sampled from a female donor with papillary thyroid cancer or a benign thyroid nodule (not recorded which). Some clones in this sample may be carry-over from other donors' samples. Both conserved end residues are part of each CDR3. Fields, in order: V gene, J gene, D gene, clone size, CDR3 DNA, CDR3 protein. The D gene is left open where the match is weak. Size tells how often a clone was seen (once, few, many) or the class of an expanded clone, and some rows leave it out.

TRBV12-3/TRBV12-4	TRBJ2-5	TRBD2	many	TGTGCCAGCAGTCCGCAGAGCGGGAGGGCCTCGGAGACCCAGTACTTC	CASSPQSGRASETQYF
TRBV19	TRBJ1-4	NA	many	TGTGCCAGTGGGGAGGGTGCAACTAATGAAAAACTGTTTTTT	CASGEGATNEKLFF
TRBV7-8	TRBJ2-7	NA	NA	TGTGCCAGCATCCTAGTGGGGCCACTCTACGAGCAGTACTTC	CASILVGPLYEQYF
TRBV6-1	TRBJ2-7	NA	few	TGTGCCAGCAGTGAAGCGGGGGACCCCATCTACGAGCAGTACTTC	CASSEAGDPIYEQYF
TRBV5-6	TRBJ2-7	TRBD1	many	TGTGCCAGCAGCTTGTACTCGGGACAGGGTATCTACGAGCAGTACTTC	CASSLYSGQGIYEQYF
TRBV27	TRBJ2-6	TRBD1	few	TGTGCCAGCAGTAGTACCGGGACAGGGGGCTCTGGGGCCAACGTCCTGACTTTC	CASSSTGTGGSGANVLTF
TRBV6-6	TRBJ2-7	NA	NA	TGTGCCAGCAGTTACGCGGGACTCAGATTCGAGCAGTACTTC	CASSYAGLRFEQYF
TRBV29-1	TRBJ2-3	NA	many	TGCAGCGCCGTCCCGCCAGGAAACACAGATACGCAGTATTTT	CSAVPPGNTDTQYF
TRBV6-5	TRBJ2-3	TRBD1	many	TGTGCCAGCAGTTACTCGGGGACAGGGGGCAGGGATACGCAGTATTTT	CASSYSGTGGRDTQYF
TRBV7-6	TRBJ2-7	TRBD2	many	TGTGCCAGCAGCCGGGCCGGGGGGACCTACGAGCAGTACTTC	CASSRAGGTYEQYF
TRBV9	TRBJ2-3	NA	many	TGTGCCAGCAGCCCCAGTATGCCTAGCACAGATACGCAGTATTTT	CASSPSMPSTDTQYF
TRBV13	TRBJ2-7	NA	many	TGTGCCAGCAGCTTGGGTACGAATCTGGGTGAGCAGTACTTT	CASSLGTNLGEQYF
TRBV6-1	TRBJ2-3	NA	many	TGTGCCAGCAGCGGTGTCAGGGGCACAGATACGCAGTATTTT	CASSGVRGTDTQYF
TRBV14	TRBJ2-1	TRBD2	many	TGTGCCAGCAGCCAAGATCGAGGACTAGCGGGTGGTAGTACTGAGCAGTTCTTC	CASSQDRGLAGGSTEQFF
TRBV5-1	TRBJ1-6	NA	NA	TGCGCCAGCAGATCTACTAGCTCGGGGACGGTTCAAAATTCACCCCTCGACTTT	CASRSTSSGTVQNSPLDF
TRBV11-2	TRBJ1-3	NA	many	TGTGCCAGCAGCCCTTTTGCGGGAAACACCATATATTTT	CASSPFAGNTIYF
TRBV28	TRBJ2-3	NA	many	TGTGCCAGTACCGATTCATCCGATACGCAGTATTTT	CASTDSSDTQYF
TRBV5-1	TRBJ2-7	TRBD2	many	TGCGCCAGCAGTTCTTACGGGTTCGGCGGGAGCTCCTACGAGCAGTACTTC	CASSSYGFGGSSYEQYF
TRBV5-1	TRBJ2-1	TRBD1	many	TGCGCCAGCAGCCCCCTAATTGTCGGACAGGGTTTGATTCTCAATGAGCAGTTCTTC	CASSPLIVGQGLILNEQFF
TRBV5-1	TRBJ1-1	NA	few	TGCGCCAGCAGTTTTGGGGGGGCCAGAAACACTGAAGCTTTCTTT	CASSFGGARNTEAFF
TRBV11-2	TRBJ2-6	NA	many	TGTGCCAGCAGCTGGGGCCTGGGGCCCCTGGGGGCCAACGTCCTAACTTTC	CASSWGLGPLGANVLTF
TRBV10-3	TRBJ1-6	NA	many	TGTGCCATCAGTGAAGGACAGTCTTATAATTCACCCCTCCACTTT	CAISEGQSYNSPLHF
TRBV28	TRBJ2-7	TRBD1	many	TGTGCCAGCAGTTTATTGACAGGGACGGGCTCCTACGAGCAGTACTTC	CASSLLTGTGSYEQYF
TRBV5-4	TRBJ2-5	TRBD1	many	TGTGCCAGCAGCGTAGGGGGCGTAGAGACCCAGTACTTC	CASSVGGVETQYF
TRBV12-3/TRBV12-4	TRBJ1-1	TRBD1	many	TGTGCCAGCTGGGGACAGGGGGCTTGGAACACTGAAGCTTTCTTT	CASWGQGAWNTEAFF
TRBV4-3	TRBJ2-3	NA	many	TGCGCCAGCAGCCAAGTTGGCGCAGATACGCAGTATTTT	CASSQVGADTQYF
TRBV28	TRBJ1-1	NA	many	TGTGCCAGCAGAGCAACGGGGGGGCGTTACACTGAAGCTTTCTTT	CASRATGGRYTEAFF
TRBV14	TRBJ1-1	TRBD1	many	TGTGCCAGCAGCCCGATGACAGGGAGCACTGAAGCTTTCTTT	CASSPMTGSTEAFF
TRBV7-2	TRBJ2-7	NA	many	TGTGCCAGCAGGTACTCTGCGGGCTACGAGCAGTACTTC	CASRYSAGYEQYF
TRBV20-1	TRBJ1-2	NA	many	TGCAGTGCCAGCTGGCAGGACTCCGGCCCAGTCTACACCTTC	CSASWQDSGPVYTF
TRBV6-2/TRBV6-3	TRBJ1-2	NA	NA	TGTGCCAGCAGTCCATCCCTCCTCCAACTGCAGTTCAAAAACTATGGCTACACCTTC	CASSPSLLQLQFKNYGYTF
TRBV10-3	TRBJ2-2	TRBD1	NA	TGTGCCATCAGTGGAGGCAAAGACAGGGACGGCGGGGAGCTGTTTTTT	CAISGGKDRDGGELFF
TRBV2	TRBJ1-5	NA	many	TGTGCCAGCAGTGAAGTTTGGGTTAGCAATCAGCCCCAGCATTTT	CASSEVWVSNQPQHF
TRBV20-1	TRBJ2-1	NA	many	TGCAGTGCCCCAGTACAGACGACGTACAATGAGCAGTTCTTC	CSAPVQTTYNEQFF
TRBV19	TRBJ1-2	TRBD1	many	TGTGCCAGTATGATAGGCAGGGGGCTAATATTCGAGGGCTACACCTTC	CASMIGRGLIFEGYTF
TRBV5-4	TRBJ1-1	NA	NA	TGTGCCAGCAGCTTGTACGGACGGAACACTGAAGCTTTCTTT	CASSLYGRNTEAFF
TRBV5-4	TRBJ1-2	NA	few	TGTGCCAGCAGCCCGGACGCAGGGGGCTACACCTTC	CASSPDAGGYTF
TRBV6-1	TRBJ2-1	NA	few	TGTGCAAGCCCCCCTGCCTTGCATGAGCAGTTCTTC	CASPPALHEQFF
TRBV10-3	TRBJ1-2	TRBD1	many	TGTGCCATCAGTGAGTCCACAGGGGGCCAGGGCTACACCTTC	CAISESTGGQGYTF
TRBV27	TRBJ1-1	TRBD1	many	TGTGCCAGCACTGGGACAGCAACTCACACTGAAGCTTTCTTT	CASTGTATHTEAFF
TRBV13	TRBJ2-2	NA	many	TGTGCCAGCAGCTCGCAATTTAGGGGGAGGGCCCCCGGGGAGCTGTTTTTT	CASSSQFRGRAPGELFF